Below, 26 T cell receptor beta chains from the same sample are listed, as sequenced in a study of CD8+ T cells in alopecia areata (dated 2018 in TCRdb). The intended sense of this specimen's time point label: baseline before oral tofacitinib. Library construction relied on the immunoSEQ multiplex PCR assay. RNA was extracted from all samples and reverse transcribed into cDNA as template for TCR sequencing. The table was pulled from immuneACCESS by TCRdb, which kept in-frame rearrangements only. Such tables lose some clones; where checked, under half of the loss comes from unresolved V genes, and the rest has no known cause. The sample table holds 150,000 to 180,000 clones, of which 45% to 55% were seen once. The top ten hold 15% to 20% of the sample. The source was CD8+ T cells sorted from blood, collected at week 0. All receptors derive from a human donor with alopecia areata.

The V gene is TRBV2, the J gene TRBJ2-3; perhaps TRBD2 as D (6 bases). Germline CDR1 SNHLY, CDR2 FYNNEI. Trimming removed 4 bases from V and 0 bases from J, with 11 bases in between. This CDR3 has 15 amino acids. The CDR3 coding sequence is TGTGCCAGCAGTGTCGGGGGATCTAGCACAGATACGCAGTATTTT. Translation gives CASSVGGSSTDTQYF.

The rearrangement uses TRBV6-5 and TRBJ1-5, with no clear D. Germline V lookup: CDR1 MNHEY, CDR2 SVGAGI. Trimming removed 5 bases from V and 0 bases from J, with 8 bases in between. The CDR3 is made up of 14 amino acids. The DNA of the CDR3 is TGTGCCAGCAGTCCTACAGATAGCAATCAGCCCCAGCATTTT. This translates into CASSPTDSNQPQHF.

The chain employs TRBV6-1 and TRBJ2-6, with D uncertain. The germline V gene encodes CDR1 MNHNS and CDR2 SASEGT. The CDR3 totals 14 residues. Trimming shortened V by 7 bases and J by 1 base, and 8 bases separated the two germline ends. CDR3 residues: CASTELSGANVLTF. CDR3 bases: TGTGCCAGCACAGAGCTTTCTGGGGCCAACGTCCTGACTTTC.

The chain employs TRBV29-1 and TRBJ1-2, with 8 bases lining up with TRBD1. Germline CDR1 SQVTM, CDR2 ANQGSEA. Trimming took 0 bases from V and 5 from J; bases not matched to a gene: 8. The CDR3 totals 15 residues. The CDR3 DNA is TGCAGCGTTGAAGACGGGGGGACAGGAGAGTATGGCTACACCTTC. It specifies CSVEDGGTGEYGYTF.

The chain links TRBV7-9 to TRBJ2-1, with TRBD2 matching 9 bases. Germline loops: CDR1 SEHNR, CDR2 FQNEAQ (reference sequence). CDR3 size: 17 residues. V gave up 4 bases and J gave up 7 bases; unmatched junction bases: 14. CDR3 nucleotide sequence: TGTGCCAGCAGCTCCCTTCGAGGCGGGGGGGCCTCGAATGAGCAGTTCTTC. Its protein is CASSSLRGGGASNEQFF.

The chain joins TRBV4-3 to TRBJ1-1; TRBD1 aligns across 7 bases. The CDR3 is made up of 14 amino acids. V was clipped by 0 bases and J by 8 bases; unmatched bases: 6. The V gene's germline CDR1 is LGHNA and CDR2 YSLEER. The chain's CDR3 is CASSQDMRTGEAFF. As DNA, the CDR3 is TGCGCCAGCAGCCAAGATATGAGGACAGGAGAAGCTTTCTTT.

The chain links TRBV27 to TRBJ1-5; D might be TRBD1 (6 bases). The CDR3 covers 14 residues. The germline V gene has CDR1 MNHEY and CDR2 SMNVEV (reference sequence). V dropped 4 bases and J dropped 7 bases, with 14 bases sitting between them. CDR3 residues: CASSYQGNGQPQHF. The CDR3 region has the DNA TGTGCCAGCAGTTATCAGGGGAATGGGCAGCCCCAGCATTTT.

The CDR3 is CASGVAGAAEAFF. For the CDR3, the DNA is TGTGCCAGCGGCGTCGCAGGGGCCGCTGAAGCTTTCTTT. The chain couples TRBV5-6 to TRBJ1-1, with D tentatively TRBD1 (6 bases). The CDR3 sequence is 13 residues long. From germline, CDR1 is SGHDT and CDR2 YYEEEE. V lost 7 bases and J lost 6, with 16 bases in between.

With regard to this clone: The same CDR3 is also encoded by other DNA sequences in this sample. The chain has TRBV27 and TRBJ2-1, with 8 bases fitting TRBD2. Per germline, CDR1 MNHEY and CDR2 SMNVEV (reference sequence). V dropped 4 bases and J dropped 2; count of bases not matched to a gene: 4. This CDR3 spans 15 amino acids. The CDR3 DNA is TGTGCCAGCAGTTCTACCGGGGGGGCCTACAATGAGCAGTTCTTC. Protein sequence: CASSSTGGAYNEQFF.

The rearrangement joins TRBV9 to TRBJ2-7; 10 bases fit TRBD2. V shed 4 bases and J 0 bases; nucleotides not matched to a gene: 7. This CDR3 has 16 residues. Germline assignment: CDR1 SGDLS and CDR2 YYNGEE. The CDR3 nucleotides read TGTGCCAGCAGCCCAGGACTAGCGGAGAGCTCCTACGAGCAGTACTTC. Encoded protein: CASSPGLAESSYEQYF.

The CDR3: CASSHSGTGHSGANVLTF. The CDR3 coding sequence is TGTGCCAGCAGCCATAGCGGCACAGGCCACTCTGGGGCCAACGTCCTGACTTTC. The rearrangement links TRBV9 to TRBJ2-6; a weak D match, TRBD2 (6 bases). The germline V gene encodes CDR1 SGDLS and CDR2 YYNGEE. Trimming took 4 bases from V and 0 from J, leaving 17 bases between them. This CDR3 is built from 18 residues. The variable domain in full, with the rest retrieved from reference TRBV9 and TRBJ2-6, is DSGVTQTPKHLITATGQRVTLRCSPRSGDLSVYWYQQSLDQGLQFLIQYYNGEERAKGNILERFSAQQFPDLHSELNLSSLELGDSALYFCASSHSGTGHSGANVLTFGAGSRLTVL.

The rearrangement links TRBV9 to TRBJ1-5, with D uncertain. The CDR3 is 13 amino acids. CDR1 and CDR2 (germline): SGDLS, YYNGEE. Trimming cost V 7 bases and J 1 base, with 9 bases left between them. As DNA, the CDR3 is TGTGCCAGCGGAGCGGGAAGCAATCAGCCCCAGCATTTT. This translates into CASGAGSNQPQHF.

This clone was picked up a small number of times. The chain is built from TRBV5-1 and TRBJ2-1, with TRBD1 matching 10 bases. Germline V gene lookup returns CDR1 SGHRS and CDR2 YFSETQ. The V segment lost 2 bases and the J segment 8 bases; nucleotides outside the gene matches: 1. This CDR3 contains 13 residues. CDR3 in amino acids: CASSFGQGDEQFF. CDR3 in DNA: TGCGCCAGCAGCTTCGGACAGGGGGATGAGCAGTTCTTC.

CDR3 bases: TGCAGCGCCGACACCAGTGGTGAAGCTTTCTTT. Amino acid sequence: CSADTSGEAFF. V usage is TRBV29-1 and J usage is TRBJ1-1; D gene ambiguous. The germline V and J ends were trimmed by 7 bases and 7 bases, with 13 bases remaining between them. In germline, CDR1 is SQVTM, CDR2 ANQGSEA. The CDR3 has 11 amino acids.

The chain combines TRBV30 with TRBJ2-7; 8 nucleotides line up with TRBD1. CDR1 and CDR2 (germline): GTSNPN, SVGIG (reference sequence). This CDR3 region has 14 residues. J was trimmed by 7 bases and V by 5 bases; bases with no gene match: 13. Written as DNA, the CDR3 is TGTGCCTGGCAGCTCACAGGGGGAACGTGGGAGCAGTACTTC. Amino acids: CAWQLTGGTWEQYF.

This clone was seen a few times. The gene calls are TRBV11-2 and TRBJ1-1; no reliable D call. Trimming shortened V by 0 bases and J by 7 bases, and 9 bases separated the two germline ends. From germline, CDR1 is SGHAT and CDR2 FQNNGV. The CDR3 sequence is 13 residues long. CDR3: CASSLEPRVEAFF. The CDR3, as DNA: TGTGCCAGCAGCTTAGAACCGCGGGTTGAAGCTTTCTTT.

J is TRBJ2-5 and V is TRBV5-1, with D uncertain. The CDR3 is 15 amino acids. Germline V gene data show CDR1 as SGHRS and CDR2 as YFSETQ. The V and J ends lost 4 bases and 1 base respectively, with 14 bases between them. The CDR3 spells CASSPSGRIQETQYF. The CDR3 coding sequence is TGCGCCAGCAGCCCCAGTGGGCGAATCCAAGAGACCCAGTACTTC.

For the CDR3, the DNA is TGTGCCAGCAGCTTACCGGGACTAGTGAACGAGCAGTACTTC. It encodes CASSLPGLVNEQYF. The chain has TRBV7-2 and TRBJ2-7, with 8 bases that match TRBD2. Germline CDR1 is SGHTA and CDR2 is FQGNSA. V was clipped by 2 bases and J by 5 bases; unmatched bases: 5. This CDR3 is built from 14 residues.

This clone was found a few times. This CDR3 reads CAWSHATGAEAFF. The CDR3 DNA is TGTGCCTGGAGCCACGCGACAGGGGCTGAAGCTTTCTTT. The genes are TRBV30 and TRBJ1-1; 8 bases match TRBD1. This CDR3 comprises 13 residues. V lost 3 bases, J lost 6 bases, and 6 bases stayed unmatched. The germline CDR1 and CDR2 sequences are GTSNPN and SVGIG (reference sequence). Using reference TRBV30 and TRBJ1-1 for the parts outside the CDR3, the full variable domain is SQTIHQWPATLVQPVGSPLSLECTVEGTSNPNLYWYRQAAGRGLQLLFYSVGIGQISSEVPQNLSASRPQDRQFILSSKKLLLSDSGFYLCAWSHATGAEAFFGQGTRLTVV.

The rearrangement links TRBV25-1 to TRBJ1-6; D unclear. Deletions cut 3 bases from V and 0 bases from J, with 12 bases between. The CDR3 spans 17 residues. Germline CDR1 reads MGHDK; CDR2 reads SYGVNS. CDR3 sequence (DNA): TGTGCCAGCAGTGATTCCGGGTCCGGCTCCTATAATTCACCCCTCCACTTT. This translates into CASSDSGSGSYNSPLHF.

The chain employs TRBV6-5 and TRBJ2-5, with D perhaps matching TRBD2 (6 bases). CDR1 and CDR2 from the germline V gene are MNHEY and SVGAGI. Trimming stripped 4 bases from V and 12 bases from J, with 18 bases between. The CDR3 totals 13 residues. In DNA, the CDR3 is TGTGCCAGCAGTTCGGTTAATTGGAGGGCGGAGTACTTC. Amino acids: CASSSVNWRAEYF.

This chain joins TRBV9 and TRBJ2-2; 9 nucleotides line up with TRBD1. CDR1 is SGDLS, CDR2 YYNGEE, per germline. V lost 6 bases and J lost 3; bases outside the gene matches: 6. CDR3 length equals 15 residues. CDR3 sequence reads: CASMRGQGYTGELFF. CDR3 coding DNA: TGTGCCAGCATGCGGGGACAGGGTTACACCGGGGAGCTGTTTTTT.

The J gene is TRBJ2-5, the V gene TRBV29-1, with D tentatively TRBD2 (5 bases). The CDR3 spans 14 residues. Trimming removed 4 bases at V and 0 bases at J, with 12 bases between. Germline V gene data show CDR1 as SQVTM and CDR2 as ANQGSEA. CDR3 sequence: CSVAQSGYQETQYF. DNA for the CDR3: TGCAGCGTTGCCCAGTCGGGGTACCAAGAGACCCAGTACTTC.

In its sample, this clone was seen a few times. Here the CDR3 reads CAISEDQQGANEQFF. CDR3 bases: TGTGCCATCAGTGAAGATCAACAGGGGGCGAATGAGCAGTTCTTC. The V and J genes are TRBV10-3 and TRBJ2-1; 9 positions match TRBD1. J lost 7 bases, V lost 3 bases, and 7 bases had no gene match. This CDR3 has 15 residues. Germline V CDR1 and CDR2: ENHRY, SYGVKD.

This clone has just a few counts. CDR3 sequence reads: CASTDTSSYNSPLHF. In DNA form, the CDR3 reads TGTGCCAGCACCGATACTAGCTCCTATAATTCACCCCTCCACTTT. The V gene is TRBV6-6, the J gene TRBJ1-6; D gene unclear. The germline V gene encodes CDR1 MNHNY and CDR2 SVGAGI (reference sequence). CDR3 length equals 15 residues. Trimming stripped 7 bases from V and 0 bases from J, with 10 bases between.

In its sample, this clone was seen a few times. V gene TRBV23-1 combines with J gene TRBJ1-4; D remains unclear. TRBV23-1 is an open reading frame whose function is uncertain. Trimming stripped 6 bases from V and 0 bases from J, with 17 bases between. The CDR3 runs 17 residues. The CDR3 here is CASRQVPPTATNEKLFF. As DNA, the CDR3 is TGCGCCAGCAGACAAGTACCACCGACCGCAACTAATGAAAAACTGTTTTTT.